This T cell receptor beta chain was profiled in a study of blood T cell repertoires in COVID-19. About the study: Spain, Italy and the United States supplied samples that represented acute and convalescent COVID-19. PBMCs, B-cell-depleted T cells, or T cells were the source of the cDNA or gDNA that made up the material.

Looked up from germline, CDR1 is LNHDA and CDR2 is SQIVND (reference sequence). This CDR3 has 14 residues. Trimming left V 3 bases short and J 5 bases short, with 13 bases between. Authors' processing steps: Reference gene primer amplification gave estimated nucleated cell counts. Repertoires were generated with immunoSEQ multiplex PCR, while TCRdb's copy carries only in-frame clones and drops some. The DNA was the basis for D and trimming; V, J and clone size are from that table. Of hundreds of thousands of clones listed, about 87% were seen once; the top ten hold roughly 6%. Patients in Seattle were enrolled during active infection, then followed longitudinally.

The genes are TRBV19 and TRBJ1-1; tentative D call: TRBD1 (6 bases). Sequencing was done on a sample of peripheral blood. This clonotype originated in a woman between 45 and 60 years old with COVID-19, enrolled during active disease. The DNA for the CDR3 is TGTGCCAGTAGTATCCCTACAGGGTGGACTGAAGCTTTCTTT. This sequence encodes CASSIPTGWTEAFF.